This record looks at one T cell receptor (beta chain) sequence and its context. Antigen unknown. This entry comes from a study of T cells after yellow fever vaccination. Overall study findings and caveats: On re-exposure, the response was weaker but peaked faster, at day 5 versus 15. Bulk-population clonotypes that are abundant could appear as contaminants in FACS-sorted repertoires. A minor fraction of clonotypes spanned both CD4 and CD8 compartments. The booster saw the reappearance of most primary-vaccination clones (roughly 95% CD4, around 88% CD8).

TCRdb redid the calling of the 5' RACE reads with MiXCR, one entry per CDR3 protein. The profile shows about 300,000 distinct CDR3 sequences, roughly 4% of them singletons. Germline values: CDR1 SGHNT, CDR2 YYREEE (reference sequence). There are 15 residues in the CDR3. J was trimmed by 1 base and V by 5 bases; bases with no gene match: 4. The clonotype originates from a man younger than 30 who received the YFV17D yellow fever vaccine. This chain links TRBV5-4 with TRBJ2-2; 8 bases line up with TRBD1. The sample here was PBMCs, taken 5 days after the yellow fever booster vaccination. The CDR3 bases are TGTGCCAGCAGTACCGGGACAGGGAACACCGGGGAGCTGTTTTTT. Translating it yields CASSTGTGNTGELFF.